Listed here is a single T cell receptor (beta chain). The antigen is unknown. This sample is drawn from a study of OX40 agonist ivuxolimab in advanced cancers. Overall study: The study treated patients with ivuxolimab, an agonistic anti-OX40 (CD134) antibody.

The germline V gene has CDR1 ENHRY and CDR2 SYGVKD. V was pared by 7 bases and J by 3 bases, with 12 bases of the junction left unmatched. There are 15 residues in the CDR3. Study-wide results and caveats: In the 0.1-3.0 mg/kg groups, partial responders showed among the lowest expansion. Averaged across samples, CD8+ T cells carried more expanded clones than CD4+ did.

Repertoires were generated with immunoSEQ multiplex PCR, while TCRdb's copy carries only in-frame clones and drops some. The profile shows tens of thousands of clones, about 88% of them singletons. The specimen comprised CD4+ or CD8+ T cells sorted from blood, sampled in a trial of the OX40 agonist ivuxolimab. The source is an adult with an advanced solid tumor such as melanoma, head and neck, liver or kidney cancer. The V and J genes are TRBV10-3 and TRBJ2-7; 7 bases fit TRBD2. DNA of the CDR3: TGTGCCATCACCCAGGGAGGCGGGAGTAGCTACGAGCAGTACTTC. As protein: CAITQGGGSSYEQYF.